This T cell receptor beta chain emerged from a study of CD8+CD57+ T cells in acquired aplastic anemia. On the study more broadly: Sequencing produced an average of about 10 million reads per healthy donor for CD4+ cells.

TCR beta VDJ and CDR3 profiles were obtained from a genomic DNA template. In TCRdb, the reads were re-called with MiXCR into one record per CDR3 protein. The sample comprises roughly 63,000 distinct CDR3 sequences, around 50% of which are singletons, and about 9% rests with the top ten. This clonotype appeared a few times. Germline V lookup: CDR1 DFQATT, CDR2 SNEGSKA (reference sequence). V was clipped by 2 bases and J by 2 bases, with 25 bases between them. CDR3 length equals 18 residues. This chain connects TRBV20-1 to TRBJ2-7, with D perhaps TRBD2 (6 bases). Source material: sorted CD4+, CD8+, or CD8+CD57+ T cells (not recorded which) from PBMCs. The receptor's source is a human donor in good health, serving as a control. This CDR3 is CSARTRAGGGMGPYEQYF. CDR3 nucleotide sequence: TGCAGTGCTAGAACCAGGGCAGGTGGGGGGATGGGACCCTACGAGCAGTACTTC.